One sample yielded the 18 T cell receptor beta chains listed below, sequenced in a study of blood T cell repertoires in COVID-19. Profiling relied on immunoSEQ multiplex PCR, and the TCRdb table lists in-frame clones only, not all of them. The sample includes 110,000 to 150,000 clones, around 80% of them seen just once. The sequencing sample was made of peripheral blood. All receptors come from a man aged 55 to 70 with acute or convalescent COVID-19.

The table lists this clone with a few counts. The CDR3 region has the DNA TGTGCCAGCAGTGAAGGTAGCGGGAGGGCCTCCGGGGAGCTGTTTTTT. Translation: CASSEGSGRASGELFF. The J gene is TRBJ2-2, the V gene TRBV2; 11 bases match TRBD2. Trimming cost V 1 base and J 6 bases; bases outside gene matches: 4. CDR3 length equals 16 residues. Germline values: CDR1 SNHLY, CDR2 FYNNEI. Complete variable domain (other parts from reference TRBV2 and TRBJ2-2): EPEVTQTPSHQVTQMGQEVILRCVPISNHLYFYWYRQILGQKVEFLVSFYNNEISEKSEIFDDQFSVERPDGSNFTLKIRSTKLEDSAMYFCASSEGSGRASGELFFGEGSRLTVL.

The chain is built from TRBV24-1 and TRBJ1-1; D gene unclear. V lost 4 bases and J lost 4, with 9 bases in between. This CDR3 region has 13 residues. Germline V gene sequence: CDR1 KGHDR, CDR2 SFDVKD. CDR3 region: CATSENWSTEAFF. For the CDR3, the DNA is TGTGCCACCAGTGAAAATTGGAGCACTGAAGCTTTCTTT.

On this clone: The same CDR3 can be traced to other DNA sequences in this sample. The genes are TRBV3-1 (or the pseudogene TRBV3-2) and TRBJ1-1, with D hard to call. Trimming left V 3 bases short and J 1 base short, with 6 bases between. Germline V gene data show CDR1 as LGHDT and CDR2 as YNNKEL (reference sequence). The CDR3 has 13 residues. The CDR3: CASSQTRNTEAFF. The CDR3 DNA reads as TGTGCCAGCAGCCAGACACGGAACACTGAAGCTTTCTTT.

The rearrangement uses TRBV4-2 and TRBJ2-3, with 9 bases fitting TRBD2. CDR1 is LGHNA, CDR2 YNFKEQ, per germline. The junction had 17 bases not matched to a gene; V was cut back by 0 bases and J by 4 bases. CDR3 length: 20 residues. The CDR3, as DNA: TGTGCCAGCAGCCAAGAAGGGGCTCTAGTAGCGGGAGTGGCGGCAGATACGCAGTATTTT. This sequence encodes CASSQEGALVAGVAADTQYF.

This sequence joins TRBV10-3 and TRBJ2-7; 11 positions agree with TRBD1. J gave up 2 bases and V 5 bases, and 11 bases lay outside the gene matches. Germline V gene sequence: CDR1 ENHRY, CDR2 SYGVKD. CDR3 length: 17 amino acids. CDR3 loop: CAISPRTGTGGAYEQYF. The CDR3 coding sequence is TGTGCCATCAGTCCTCGTACCGGGACAGGGGGGGCCTACGAGCAGTACTTC.

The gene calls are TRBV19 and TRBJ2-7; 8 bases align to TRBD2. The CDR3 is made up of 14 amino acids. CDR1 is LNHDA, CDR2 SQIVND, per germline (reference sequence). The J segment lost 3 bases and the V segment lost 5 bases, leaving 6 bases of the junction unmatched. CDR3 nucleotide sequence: TGTGCCAGTAGTTCCAGCGGGAGTGACTACGAGCAGTACTTC. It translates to CASSSSGSDYEQYF.

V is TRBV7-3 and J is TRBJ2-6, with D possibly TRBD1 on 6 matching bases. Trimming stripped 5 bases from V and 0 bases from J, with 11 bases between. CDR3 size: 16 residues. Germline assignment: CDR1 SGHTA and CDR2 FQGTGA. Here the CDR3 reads CASSPFRGSGANVLTF. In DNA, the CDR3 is TGTGCCAGCAGCCCATTCAGGGGCTCTGGGGCCAACGTCCTGACTTTC.

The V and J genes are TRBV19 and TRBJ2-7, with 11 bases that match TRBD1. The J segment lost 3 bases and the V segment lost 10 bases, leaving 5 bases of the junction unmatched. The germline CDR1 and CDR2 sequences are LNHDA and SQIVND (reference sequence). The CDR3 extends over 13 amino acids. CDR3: CATTGTGGYEQYF. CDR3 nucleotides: TGTGCCACCACAGGGACAGGGGGCTACGAGCAGTACTTC.

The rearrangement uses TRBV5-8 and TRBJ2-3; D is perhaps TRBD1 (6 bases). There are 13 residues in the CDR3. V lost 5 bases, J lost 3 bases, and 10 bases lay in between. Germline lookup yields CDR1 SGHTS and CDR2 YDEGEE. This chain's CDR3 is CASRLQGTDTQYF. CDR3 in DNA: TGTGCCAGCAGGCTACAGGGTACAGATACGCAGTATTTT. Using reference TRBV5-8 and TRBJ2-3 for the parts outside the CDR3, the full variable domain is EAGVTQSPTHLIKTRGQQATLRCSPISGHTSVYWYQQALGLGLQFLLWYDEGEERNRGNFPPRFSGRQFPNYSSELNVNALELEDSALYLCASRLQGTDTQYFGPGTRLTVL.

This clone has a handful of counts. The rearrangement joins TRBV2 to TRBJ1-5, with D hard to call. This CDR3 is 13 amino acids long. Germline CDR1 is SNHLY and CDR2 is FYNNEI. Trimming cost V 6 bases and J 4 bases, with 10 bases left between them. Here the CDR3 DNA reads TGTGCCAGCAGCAGGATACAAAATCAGCCCCAGCATTTT. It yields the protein CASSRIQNQPQHF.

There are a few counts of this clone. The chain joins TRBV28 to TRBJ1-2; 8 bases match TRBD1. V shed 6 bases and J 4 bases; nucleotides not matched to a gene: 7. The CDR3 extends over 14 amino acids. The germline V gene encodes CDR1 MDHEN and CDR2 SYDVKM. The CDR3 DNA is TGTGCCAGCAGCCTGACAGGGGACTTCTATGGCTACACCTTC. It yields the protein CASSLTGDFYGYTF.

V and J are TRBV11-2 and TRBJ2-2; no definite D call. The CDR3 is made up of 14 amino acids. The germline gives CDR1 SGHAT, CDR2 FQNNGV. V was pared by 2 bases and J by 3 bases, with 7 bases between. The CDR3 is CASSLLRDTGELFF. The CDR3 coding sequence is TGTGCCAGCAGCTTATTACGGGACACCGGGGAGCTGTTTTTT.

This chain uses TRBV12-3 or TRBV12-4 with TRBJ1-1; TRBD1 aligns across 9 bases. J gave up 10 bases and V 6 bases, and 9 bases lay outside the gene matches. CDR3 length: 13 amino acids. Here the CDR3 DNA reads TGTGCCAGCAGCTCTACAGGGGGCGGTGGAGCTTTCTTT. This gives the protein CASSSTGGGGAFF.

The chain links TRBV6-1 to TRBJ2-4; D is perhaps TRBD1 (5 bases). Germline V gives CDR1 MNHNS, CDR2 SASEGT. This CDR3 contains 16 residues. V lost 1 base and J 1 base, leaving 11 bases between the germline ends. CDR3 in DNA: TGTGCCAGCAGTGAAGGGGCAGGGTTTGCCAAAAACATTCAGTACTTC. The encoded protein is CASSEGAGFAKNIQYF.

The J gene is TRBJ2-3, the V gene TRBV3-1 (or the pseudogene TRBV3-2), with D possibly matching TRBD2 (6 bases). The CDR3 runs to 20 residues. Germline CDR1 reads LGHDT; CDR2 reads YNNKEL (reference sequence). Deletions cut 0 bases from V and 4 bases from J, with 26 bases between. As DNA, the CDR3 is TGTGCCAGCAGCCAAGACCCGGGGGATGTACGGGCTAGTTTCGCAGATACGCAGTATTTT. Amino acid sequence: CASSQDPGDVRASFADTQYF.

This CDR3 reads CASSPTDRAGNTIYF. As DNA, the CDR3 is TGTGCCAGCAGTCCAACGGACAGGGCTGGAAACACCATATATTTT. This chain uses TRBV3-1 (or the pseudogene TRBV3-2) with TRBJ1-3, with 8 bases lining up with TRBD1. This CDR3 has 15 amino acids. Germline loops: CDR1 LGHDT, CDR2 YNNKEL (reference sequence). The ends lost 6 bases at V and 2 bases at J; junction bases unmatched: 6.

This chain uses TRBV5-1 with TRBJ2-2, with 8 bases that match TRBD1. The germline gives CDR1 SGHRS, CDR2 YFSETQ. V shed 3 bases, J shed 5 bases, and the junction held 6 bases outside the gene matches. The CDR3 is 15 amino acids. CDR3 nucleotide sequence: TGCGCCAGCAGCTCACAGGGGGTGGAGACCGGGGAGCTGTTTTTT. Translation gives CASSSQGVETGELFF.

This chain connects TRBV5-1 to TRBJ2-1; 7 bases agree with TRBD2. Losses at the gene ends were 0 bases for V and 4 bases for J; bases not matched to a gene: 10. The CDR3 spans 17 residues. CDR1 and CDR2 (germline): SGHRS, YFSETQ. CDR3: CASSLALGREPYNEQFF. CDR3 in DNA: TGCGCCAGCAGCTTGGCCTTGGGGCGGGAGCCTTACAATGAGCAGTTCTTC. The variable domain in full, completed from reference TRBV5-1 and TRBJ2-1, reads KAGVTQTPRYLIKTRGQQVTLSCSPISGHRSVSWYQQTPGQGLQFLFEYFSETQRNKGNFPGRFSGRQFSNSRSEMNVSTLELGDSALYLCASSLALGREPYNEQFFGPGTRLTVL.